The 25 T cell receptor beta chains in this list originate from one sample, sequenced in a study of T-cell memory formation after mild COVID-19 (dated by TCRdb to about 2021). Library preparation was by 5' RACE. Sequencing used an Illumina NovaSeq 6000. The raw public data were reprocessed by TCRdb itself: fastp quality trimming at Q25, MiXCR clonotype calling, in-frame beta chains only. When rows share a CDR3 protein, they turn into one entry using the most common DNA and genes. Here the sample has hundreds of thousands of distinct CDR3 sequences; roughly 22% occur a single time. The ten biggest clones cover under 15% of the sample. The sample comprised PBMCs or a T cell subset sorted from them (not recorded which). Receptors were obtained from an adult woman who had mild COVID-19 (a few samples of this study predate the infection). The sample titles of this study are shuffled in the database, so cell type and time point are left out; the donor was told from shared clones.

The chain recombines TRBV4-1 with TRBJ2-7; weak D call: TRBD1 (6 bases). The germline gives CDR1 MGHRA, CDR2 YSYEKL. The CDR3 totals 13 residues. Trimming stripped 1 base from V and 6 bases from J, with 10 bases between. The CDR3 region has the DNA TGCGCCAGCAGCCAAGTACAGGGCTCCGAGCAGTACTTC. Translating gives CASSQVQGSEQYF.

The rearrangement links TRBV7-9 to TRBJ2-1; D uncertain. The CDR3 runs 13 residues. Germline CDR1 and CDR2: SEHNR and FQNEAQ (reference sequence). V lost 5 bases, J lost 1 base, and 6 bases lay in between. The CDR3 DNA reads as TGTGCCAGCAGCCCTTTTTCCTACAATGAGCAGTTCTTC. Protein sequence: CASSPFSYNEQFF.

This clonotype appeared a few times. The chain links TRBV4-1 to TRBJ2-1, with D perhaps matching TRBD2 (5 bases). Trimming took 0 bases from V and 7 from J, leaving 16 bases between them. The CDR3 loop spans 16 amino acids. Germline V lookup: CDR1 MGHRA, CDR2 YSYEKL. CDR3 in amino acids: CASSQEGGSPVNEQFF. CDR3 DNA sequence: TGCGCCAGCAGCCAAGAAGGAGGATCTCCTGTGAATGAGCAGTTCTTC.

In this sample, this clonotype turned up a few times. The chain recombines TRBV14 with TRBJ2-1; D uncertain. The CDR3 covers 13 residues. Trimming took 0 bases from V and 10 from J, leaving 10 bases between them. Germline values: CDR1 SGHDN, CDR2 FVKESK. The CDR3 region is CASSQEIWGEQFF. Here the CDR3 DNA reads TGTGCCAGCAGCCAAGAGATTTGGGGAGAGCAGTTCTTC.

V usage is TRBV4-3 and J usage is TRBJ1-6, with TRBD1 matching 9 bases. The germline V gene has CDR1 LGHNA and CDR2 YSLEER. The CDR3 has 17 residues. Unmatched junction bases numbered 7, after V lost 3 bases and J lost 4 bases. The CDR3 is CASSQQTGTGYNSPLHF. CDR3 nucleotides: TGCGCCAGCAGCCAGCAAACCGGGACAGGGTATAATTCACCCCTCCACTTT.

This clonotype appeared a few times. This chain links TRBV15 with TRBJ2-7, with 8 bases that match TRBD2. V shed 3 bases and J 0 bases; nucleotides not matched to a gene: 16. Germline V gene sequence: CDR1 LNHNV, CDR2 YYDKDF (reference sequence). The CDR3 contains 19 residues. The CDR3 nucleotides are TGTGCCACCAGCAGTCCTCGACGGGAACTAGCGGTGAGCTCCTACGAGCAGTACTTC. It codes for CATSSPRRELAVSSYEQYF.

V and J are TRBV25-1 and TRBJ2-3; 7 bases fit TRBD1. This CDR3 spans 13 amino acids. Germline-derived CDR1 and CDR2 are MGHDK and SYGVNS. J gave up 3 bases and V 10 bases, and 7 bases lay outside the gene matches. In DNA form, the CDR3 reads TGTGCCACCACCCCGACAGGGACAGATACGCAGTATTTT. Translated: CATTPTGTDTQYF.

The chain links TRBV14 to TRBJ2-1, with D possibly called TRBD1 or TRBD2 (6 bases each). This CDR3 is 19 amino acids long. V lost 2 bases and J lost 2, with 22 bases in between. Germline CDR1 reads SGHDN; CDR2 reads FVKESK. CDR3 bases: TGTGCCAGCAGCCAATCCCTAGGGACCGGGGGCTCAACCTACAATGAGCAGTTCTTC. This codes for CASSQSLGTGGSTYNEQFF.

The genes are TRBV7-3 and TRBJ1-1; tentatively, D is TRBD1 (5 bases). The CDR3 totals 14 residues. Germline V CDR1 and CDR2: SGHTA, FQGTGA. Trimming shortened V by 2 bases and J by 4 bases, and 11 bases separated the two germline ends. Here the CDR3 DNA reads TGTGCCAGCAGCTTACAGGGTCAAATCACTGAAGCTTTCTTT. This translates into CASSLQGQITEAFF. The variable domain in full, completed from reference TRBV7-3 and TRBJ1-1, reads GAGVSQTPSNKVTEKGKYVELRCDPISGHTALYWYRQSLGQGPEFLIYFQGTGAADDSGLPNDRFFAVRPEGSVSTLKIQRTERGDSAVYLCASSLQGQITEAFFGQGTRLTVV.

As to this clonotype: At one of its ends the junction is not consistent with the germline gene, which may arise from a read error. The rearrangement uses TRBV12-3 or TRBV12-4 and TRBJ2-4; no definite D call. The CDR3 contains 13 residues. DNA of the CDR3: TGTGCCAGCAGTTTCGGCGACCGACCCCGTGGGGACTTC. This codes for CASSFGDRPRGDF.

This clonotype has a count of ten or more. The V call is TRBV20-1, the J call TRBJ2-5, with 10 nucleotides matching TRBD2. The CDR3 totals 15 residues. Germline assignment: CDR1 DFQATT and CDR2 SNEGSKA (reference sequence). Trimming removed 6 bases from V and 5 bases from J; junction bases left unmatched: 12. CDR3 in DNA: TGCAGTGCCACGCGTCAGCGGGGGGGCTTGGAGACCCAGTACTTC. This codes for CSATRQRGGLETQYF.

This clonotype showed up just a few times. This chain connects TRBV3-1 to TRBJ2-7; 7 bases line up with TRBD2. Losses at the gene ends were 4 bases for V and 3 bases for J; bases not matched to a gene: 9. Germline CDR1 reads LGHDT; CDR2 reads YNNKEL (reference sequence). This CDR3 is 15 amino acids long. DNA for the CDR3: TGTGCCAGCAGCCCGTTCAGAGGCGGGAGCTACGAGCAGTACTTC. This gives the protein CASSPFRGGSYEQYF.

This clonotype was observed a handful of times. The V and J genes are TRBV3-1 and TRBJ1-4, with D perhaps TRBD1 (5 bases). This CDR3 has 15 amino acids. The V gene lost 5 bases and the J gene lost 7 bases, with 17 bases spanning the gap. Germline CDR1 is LGHDT and CDR2 is YNNKEL (reference sequence). CDR3 bases: TGTGCCAGCAGCTCCCAGGGAGGAGGAAGTGAAAAACTGTTTTTT. Protein sequence: CASSSQGGGSEKLFF.

The chain couples TRBV7-8 to TRBJ2-3; TRBD1 or TRBD2 may be the D gene (5 bases each). Trimming took off 0 bases at V and 2 bases at J, with 15 bases between the two ends. The CDR3 contains 17 residues. The V gene's germline CDR1 is SGHVS and CDR2 FQNEAQ. The CDR3 loop is CASSLAGATSFTDTQYF. CDR3 nucleotide sequence: TGTGCCAGCAGCTTAGCCGGGGCTACCTCTTTCACAGATACGCAGTATTTT.

This clonotype was found a few times. V usage is TRBV10-3 and J usage is TRBJ2-7; TRBD1 might be the D (5 bases). CDR3 size: 17 residues. V lost 2 bases, J lost 5 bases, and 22 bases lay in between. Per the germline V gene, CDR1 is ENHRY and CDR2 is SYGVKD. The CDR3 region has the DNA TGTGCCATCAGTGAGGTCAACATCATCAGGGAAGGGCACGAGCAGTACTTC. Amino acids: CAISEVNIIREGHEQYF.

The chain combines TRBV12-2 with TRBJ2-7; the tabulated D call, TRBD1, remains unverified against the DNA. TRBV12-2 represents a pseudogene. The CDR3 covers 15 residues. The CDR3 spells CASRSSGQGGYEQYF. The CDR3 nucleotides read TGTGCAAGTCGCTCAAGCGGACAGGGGGGTTACGAGCAGTACTTC.

V and J are TRBV10-3 and TRBJ2-7; TRBD2 matches at 13 bases. The CDR3 loop spans 15 amino acids. Germline CDR1 ENHRY, CDR2 SYGVKD. Trimming took 4 bases from V and 5 from J; bases not matched to a gene: 5. The CDR3 bases are TGTGCCATCAGTGGGACTAGCGGGAGAGGCCACGAGCAGTACTTC. It specifies CAISGTSGRGHEQYF.

In regard to this clonotype: Germline and junction disagree at one end, which may indicate a read error. The chain joins TRBV18 to TRBJ2-1; no firm D call. The CDR3 loop spans 16 amino acids. Germline-derived CDR1 and CDR2 are KGHSH and LQKENI. Written as DNA, the CDR3 is TGTGCCAGCTCCCCACTCCCCCCCAGCTCCTACAATGAGCAGTTCTTC. Translating it yields CASSPLPPSSYNEQFF. Using reference TRBV18 and TRBJ2-1 for the parts outside the CDR3, the full variable domain is NAGVMQNPRHLVRRRGQEARLRCSPMKGHSHVYWYRQLPEEGLKFMVYLQKENIIDESGMPKERFSAEFPKEGPSILRIQQVVRGDSAAYFCASSPLPPSSYNEQFFGPGTRLTVL.

This clonotype showed up just a few times. CDR3 protein: CATSSGPTGEQYF. The CDR3 nucleotides are TGTGCCACCAGTTCCGGACCCACCGGCGAGCAGTACTTC. V usage is TRBV24-1 and J usage is TRBJ2-7; D remains unclear. This CDR3 is built from 13 residues. V lost 6 bases to trimming and J lost 6 bases, with 14 bases between them. CDR1 and CDR2 from the germline V gene are KGHDR and SFDVKD.

This clonotype appeared a single time. This chain connects TRBV7-6 to TRBJ2-3; possibly TRBD2 for D (5 bases). Germline V CDR1 and CDR2: SGHVS, FNYEAQ. V was pared by 5 bases and J by 4 bases, with 13 bases between. The CDR3 is made up of 14 amino acids. CDR3: CASSPGTGADTQYF. CDR3 nucleotide sequence: TGTGCCAGCAGCCCAGGCACCGGGGCAGATACGCAGTATTTT.

This chain connects TRBV5-1 to TRBJ2-7; D is perhaps TRBD1 or TRBD2 (6 bases each). The CDR3 covers 15 residues. CDR1 SGHRS and CDR2 YFSETQ come from the germline V gene. The V gene lost 4 bases and the J gene lost 2 bases, with 16 bases spanning the gap. The CDR3 coding sequence is TGCGCCAGCAGCCCGGAGGGGGGCCAAGCCTACGAGCAGTACTTC. Residues: CASSPEGGQAYEQYF.

This clonotype was counted only a few times. The chain couples TRBV4-3 to TRBJ1-1, with TRBD1 matching 7 bases. Germline trimming cut 4 bases from V and 3 bases from J; bases unmatched to any gene: 5. Germline V lookup: CDR1 LGHNA, CDR2 YSLEER. CDR3 length: 14 amino acids. This CDR3 is CASSRQTGDTEAFF. The CDR3 coding sequence is TGCGCCAGCAGCCGTCAAACAGGGGACACTGAAGCTTTCTTT.

This clonotype has more than one count but fewer than ten. This sequence joins TRBV4-1 and TRBJ1-1; weak D call: TRBD1 (5 bases). Germline V gene lookup returns CDR1 MGHRA and CDR2 YSYEKL. Trimming removed 4 bases from V and 4 bases from J, with 16 bases in between. This CDR3 has 15 residues. CDR3 protein: CASSRTGDPGTEAFF. Here the CDR3 DNA reads TGCGCCAGCAGCCGGACGGGGGACCCGGGCACTGAAGCTTTCTTT.

V usage is TRBV5-5 and J usage is TRBJ2-1; TRBD2 is a possible D gene (5 bases). The CDR3 contains 15 residues. Trimming stripped 0 bases from V and 9 bases from J, with 16 bases between. CDR1 SGHKS and CDR2 YYEKEE come from the germline V gene (reference sequence). CDR3 residues: CASSLGALAGSEQFF. CDR3 sequence (DNA): TGTGCCAGCAGCTTGGGGGCCCTAGCCGGAAGTGAGCAGTTCTTC.

The V call is TRBV6-2 or TRBV6-3, the J call TRBJ2-2, with 9 bases lining up with TRBD1. V lost 2 bases and J lost 7; bases outside the gene matches: 8. CDR1 and CDR2 (germline): MNHEY, SVGEGT. There are 16 residues in the CDR3. This CDR3 is CASSYPGQGRNGELFF. DNA of the CDR3: TGTGCCAGCAGTTACCCCGGACAGGGGAGGAACGGGGAGCTGTTTTTT.